This TCR beta chain was documented in a study of long-term antiretroviral therapy in people with HIV. The run of the v3.0 immunoSEQ assay was at survey level. Libraries were prepared by immunoSEQ multiplex PCR; TCRdb keeps only in-frame clonotypes and omits some of them. The sample holds 20,000 to 25,000 clones, around 80% seen once. The CDR3 contains 16 residues. Germline values: CDR1 SNHLY, CDR2 FYNNEI. V shed 3 bases and J shed 1 base, with 12 bases lying between them. As regards this clone: Antigen unknown.

Notes on the study in general: Despite increasing after ART, diversity remained lower than that of transplant donor controls.

Sequences were derived from unsorted PBMCs, sampled 0.2 years after starting antiretroviral therapy. The gene calls are TRBV2 and TRBJ1-4, with D possibly matching TRBD1 (5 bases). The clonotype comes from a young woman with HIV. The CDR3 bases are TGTGCCAGCAGTGAGTGGCAGGGAGGAACTAATGAAAAACTGTTTTTT. It codes for CASSEWQGGTNEKLFF.